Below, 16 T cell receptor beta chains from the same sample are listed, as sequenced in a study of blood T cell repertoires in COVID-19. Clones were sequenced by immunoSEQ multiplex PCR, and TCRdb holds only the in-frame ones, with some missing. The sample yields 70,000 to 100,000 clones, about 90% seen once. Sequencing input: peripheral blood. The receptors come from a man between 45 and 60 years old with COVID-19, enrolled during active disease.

The CDR3 sequence is CASSYLLSSGNTIYF. DNA for the CDR3: TGTGCCAGCAGCTATCTGCTTAGCTCTGGAAACACCATATATTTT. The V gene is TRBV13, the J gene TRBJ1-3; no reliable D call. The CDR3 totals 15 residues. Trimming cost V 4 bases and J 0 bases, with 10 bases left between them. Per the germline V gene, CDR1 is PRHDT and CDR2 is FYEKMQ (reference sequence).

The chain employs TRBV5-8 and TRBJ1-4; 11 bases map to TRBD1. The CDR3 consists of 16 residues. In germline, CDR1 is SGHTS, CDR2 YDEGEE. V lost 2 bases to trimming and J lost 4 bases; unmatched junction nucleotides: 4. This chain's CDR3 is CASSFGQGAINEKLFF. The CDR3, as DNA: TGTGCCAGCAGCTTCGGACAGGGGGCTATTAATGAAAAACTGTTTTTT.

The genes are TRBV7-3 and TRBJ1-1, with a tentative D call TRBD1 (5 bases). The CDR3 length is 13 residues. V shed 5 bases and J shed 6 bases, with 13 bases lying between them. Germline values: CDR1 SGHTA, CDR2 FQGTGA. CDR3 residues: CASSQGEAAEAFF. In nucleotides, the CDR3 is TGTGCCAGCAGCCAGGGTGAGGCCGCTGAAGCTTTCTTT.

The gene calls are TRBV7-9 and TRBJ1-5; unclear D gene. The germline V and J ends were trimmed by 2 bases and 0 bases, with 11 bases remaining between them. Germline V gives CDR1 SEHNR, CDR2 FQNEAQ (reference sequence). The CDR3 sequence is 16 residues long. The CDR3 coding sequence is TGTGCCAGCAGCTTATTAGCGGGAAATAGCAATCAGCCCCAGCATTTT. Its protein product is CASSLLAGNSNQPQHF.

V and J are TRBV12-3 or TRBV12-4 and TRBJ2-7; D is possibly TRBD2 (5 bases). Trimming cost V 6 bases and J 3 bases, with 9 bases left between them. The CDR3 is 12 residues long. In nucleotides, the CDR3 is TGTGCCAGCAGCCGCGAGGGCTACGAGCAGTACTTC. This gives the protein CASSREGYEQYF.

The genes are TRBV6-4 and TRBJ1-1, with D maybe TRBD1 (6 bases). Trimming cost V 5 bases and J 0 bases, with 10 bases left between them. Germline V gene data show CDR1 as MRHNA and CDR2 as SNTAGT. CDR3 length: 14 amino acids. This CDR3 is CASSSGALNTEAFF. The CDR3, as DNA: TGTGCCAGCAGTTCAGGGGCTCTGAACACTGAAGCTTTCTTT.

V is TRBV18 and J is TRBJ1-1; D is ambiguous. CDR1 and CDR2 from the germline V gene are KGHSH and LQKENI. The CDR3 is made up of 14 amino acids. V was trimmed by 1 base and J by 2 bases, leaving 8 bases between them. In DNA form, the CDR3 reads TGTGCCAGCTCACCACAGTACAGAAACACTGAAGCTTTCTTT. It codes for CASSPQYRNTEAFF.

For the CDR3, the DNA is TGTGCCAGCAGCTTACTTATTCGGGAGAACTATGGCTACACCTTC. This sequence encodes CASSLLIRENYGYTF. The chain is built from TRBV13 and TRBJ1-2; D is unresolved. The CDR3 runs to 15 residues. V lost 2 bases and J 2 bases, leaving 12 bases between the germline ends. Germline V lookup: CDR1 PRHDT, CDR2 FYEKMQ (reference sequence).

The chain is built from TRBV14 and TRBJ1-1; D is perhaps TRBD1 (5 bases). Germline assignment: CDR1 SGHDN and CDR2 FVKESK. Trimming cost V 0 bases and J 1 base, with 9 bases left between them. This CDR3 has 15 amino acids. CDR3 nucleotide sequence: TGTGCCAGCAGCCAAGATTTTACAGGGAACACTGAAGCTTTCTTT. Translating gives CASSQDFTGNTEAFF. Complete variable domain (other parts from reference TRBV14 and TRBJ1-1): EAGVTQFPSHSVIEKGQTVTLRCDPISGHDNLYWYRRVMGKEIKFLLHFVKESKQDESGMPNNRFLAERTGGTYSTLKVQPAELEDSGVYFCASSQDFTGNTEAFFGQGTRLTVV.

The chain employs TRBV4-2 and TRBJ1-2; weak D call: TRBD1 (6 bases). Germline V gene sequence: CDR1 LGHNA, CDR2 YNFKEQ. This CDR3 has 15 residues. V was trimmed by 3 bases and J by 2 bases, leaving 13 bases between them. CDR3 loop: CASSQLPTGNYGYTF. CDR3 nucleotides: TGTGCCAGCAGCCAGTTACCAACAGGGAACTATGGCTACACCTTC.

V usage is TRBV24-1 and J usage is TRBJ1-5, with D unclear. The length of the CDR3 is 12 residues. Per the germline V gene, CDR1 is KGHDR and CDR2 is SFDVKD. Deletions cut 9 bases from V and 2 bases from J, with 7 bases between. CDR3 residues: CATRGGNQPQHF. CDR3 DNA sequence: TGTGCCACCCGCGGGGGCAATCAGCCCCAGCATTTT.

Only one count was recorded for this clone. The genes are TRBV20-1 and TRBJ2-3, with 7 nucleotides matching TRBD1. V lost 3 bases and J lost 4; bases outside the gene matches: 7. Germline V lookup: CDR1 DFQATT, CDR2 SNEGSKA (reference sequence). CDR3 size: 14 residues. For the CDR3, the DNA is TGCAGTGCTAGTGGTCGAGGGGGCGCAGATACGCAGTATTTT. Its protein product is CSASGRGGADTQYF.

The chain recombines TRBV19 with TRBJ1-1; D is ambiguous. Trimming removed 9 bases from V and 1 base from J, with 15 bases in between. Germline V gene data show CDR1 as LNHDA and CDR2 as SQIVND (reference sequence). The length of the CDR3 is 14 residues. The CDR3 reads CASALSRGNTEAFF. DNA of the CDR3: TGTGCCAGCGCCTTAAGCCGGGGGAACACTGAAGCTTTCTTT.

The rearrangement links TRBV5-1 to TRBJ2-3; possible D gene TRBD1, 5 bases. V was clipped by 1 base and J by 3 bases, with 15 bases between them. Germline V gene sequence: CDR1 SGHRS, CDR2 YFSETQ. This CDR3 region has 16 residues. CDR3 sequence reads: CASSLINFRETDTQYF. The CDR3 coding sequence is TGCGCCAGCAGCTTGATTAACTTCAGGGAAACAGATACGCAGTATTTT.

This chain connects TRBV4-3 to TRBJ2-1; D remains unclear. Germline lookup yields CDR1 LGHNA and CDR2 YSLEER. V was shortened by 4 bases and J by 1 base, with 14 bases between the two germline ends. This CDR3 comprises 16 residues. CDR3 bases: TGCGCCAGCAGCCCCCGGGTGAACCATTCCTACAATGAGCAGTTCTTC. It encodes CASSPRVNHSYNEQFF.

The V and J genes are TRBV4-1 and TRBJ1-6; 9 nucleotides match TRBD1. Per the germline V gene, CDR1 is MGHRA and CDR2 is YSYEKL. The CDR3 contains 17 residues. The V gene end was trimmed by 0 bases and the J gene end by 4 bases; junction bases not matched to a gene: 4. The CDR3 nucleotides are TGCGCCAGCAGCCAAGAAGCGGGACAGGGATATAATTCACCCCTCCACTTT. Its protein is CASSQEAGQGYNSPLHF.